This entry is about one T cell receptor (beta chain). Its antigen is currently unknown. Unsorted whole blood yielded the blood RNA, and germline DNA was also extracted. Reverse transcription of 450 to 500 ng total RNA with a constant-region primer produced TCR beta cDNA. Each TCR beta library was derived from three nested multiplex PCR rounds that employed slightly modified ARM-PCR. Primers for the first two PCR rounds were TRBV1-TRBV30 forward primers and a C-beta reverse primer (around 10 cycles per round). TCRdb passed the multiplex PCR reads through MiXCR, listing each CDR3 protein once. The sample has fewer than 400,000 distinct CDR3 sequences, about 50% seen once; the top ten hold over 15%. The data are from a study of tumor-infiltrating lymphocytes in primary liver carcinoma. At the level of the study: The yield of productive TCRbeta reads per sample was roughly 3.65 to 7.5 million and was similar across tissue types.

Germline-derived CDR1 and CDR2 are MNHEY and SVGAGI. There are 12 residues in the CDR3. The V end was cut by 4 bases, the J end by 5 bases, with 9 bases between. Broader study findings: In tumor-adjacent and tumor-blood pairs, overlap was lower than in tumor region pairs.

This clonotype was sampled from a young woman with primary liver carcinoma and hepatitis B virus infection. The specimen was peripheral blood. The chain recombines TRBV6-5 with TRBJ2-7; D remains unclear. CDR3 sequence (DNA): TGTGCCAGCAGTTTGGGCGGCGACGAGCAGTACTTC. Its translation is CASSLGGDEQYF.